This T cell receptor beta chain was sequenced in a study of blood T cell repertoires in COVID-19. Across the study: PBMCs, B-cell-depleted T cells, or T cells were the source of the cDNA or gDNA that made up the material.

CDR3 size: 14 residues. V trimming: 6 bases; J trimming: 4 bases; junction bases outside the gene matches: 2. The germline gives CDR1 SGHRS, CDR2 YFSETQ. Adults between roughly 18 and 95 years of age took part from 20 to 25 US areas. What the recovered Cohort 3 donors had was two negative PCRs, clearance, or symptom resolution. Original processing methods: Reference gene primer amplification in the assay estimated nucleated cell counts. TCRdb's copy holds only in-frame clones and misses some; the assay was immunoSEQ multiplex PCR. Clone size and the V and J calls come from that table; the DNA yielded D and trimming. The sample consists of approximately 350,000 clones, roughly nine tenths of them appearing once.

The material sequenced was PBMCs or T cells enriched from blood (not recorded which). The receptor was isolated from a man younger than 35 who had recovered from COVID-19. This chain links TRBV5-1 with TRBJ2-1, with 12 positions matching TRBD2. The CDR3 spells CASTTSGGYNEQFF. The CDR3 DNA follows: TGCGCCAGCACGACTAGCGGGGGATACAATGAGCAGTTCTTC.